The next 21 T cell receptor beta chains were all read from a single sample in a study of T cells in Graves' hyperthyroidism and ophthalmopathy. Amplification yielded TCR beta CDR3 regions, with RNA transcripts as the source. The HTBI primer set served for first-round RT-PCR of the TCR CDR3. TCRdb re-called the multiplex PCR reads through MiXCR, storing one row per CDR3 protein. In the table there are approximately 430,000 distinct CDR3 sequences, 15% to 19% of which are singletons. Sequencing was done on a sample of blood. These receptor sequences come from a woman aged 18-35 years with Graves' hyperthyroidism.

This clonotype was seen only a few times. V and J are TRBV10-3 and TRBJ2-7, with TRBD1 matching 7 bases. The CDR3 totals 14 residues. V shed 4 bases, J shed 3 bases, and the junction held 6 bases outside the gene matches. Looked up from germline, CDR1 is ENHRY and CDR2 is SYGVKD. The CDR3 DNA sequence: TGTGCCATCAGTGCCGACAGGGCGCTCTACGAGCAGTACTTC. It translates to CAISADRALYEQYF.

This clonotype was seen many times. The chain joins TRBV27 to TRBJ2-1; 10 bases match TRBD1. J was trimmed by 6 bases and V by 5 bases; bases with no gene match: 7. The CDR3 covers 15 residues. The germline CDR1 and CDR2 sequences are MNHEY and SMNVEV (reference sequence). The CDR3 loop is CASSLDRGLPNEQFF. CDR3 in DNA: TGTGCCAGCAGTCTCGACAGGGGGCTCCCCAATGAGCAGTTCTTC.

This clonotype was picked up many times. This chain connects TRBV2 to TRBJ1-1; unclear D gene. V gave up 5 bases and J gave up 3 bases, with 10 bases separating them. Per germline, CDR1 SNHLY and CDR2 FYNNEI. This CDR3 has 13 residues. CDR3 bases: TGTGCCAGCAGTTGGGATTCGGACACTGAAGCTTTCTTT. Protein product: CASSWDSDTEAFF.

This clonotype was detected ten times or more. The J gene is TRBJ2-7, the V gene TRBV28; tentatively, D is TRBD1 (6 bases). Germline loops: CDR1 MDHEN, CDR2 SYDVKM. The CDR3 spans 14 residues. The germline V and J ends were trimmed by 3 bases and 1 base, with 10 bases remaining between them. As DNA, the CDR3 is TGTGCCAGCAGTTTTATGGGGACATCCTACGAGCAGTACTTC. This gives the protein CASSFMGTSYEQYF. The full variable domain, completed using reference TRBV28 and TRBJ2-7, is DVKVTQSSRYLVKRTGEKVFLECVQDMDHENMFWYRQDPGLGLRLIYFSYDVKMKEKGDIPEGYSVSREKKERFSLILESASTNQTSMYLCASSFMGTSYEQYFGPGTRLTVT.

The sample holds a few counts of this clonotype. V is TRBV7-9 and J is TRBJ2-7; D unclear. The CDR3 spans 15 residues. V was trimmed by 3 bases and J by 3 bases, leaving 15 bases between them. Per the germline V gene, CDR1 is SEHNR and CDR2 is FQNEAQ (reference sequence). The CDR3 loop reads CASSFMVASFYEQYF. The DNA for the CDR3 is TGTGCCAGCAGCTTCATGGTAGCTTCGTTCTACGAGCAGTACTTC.

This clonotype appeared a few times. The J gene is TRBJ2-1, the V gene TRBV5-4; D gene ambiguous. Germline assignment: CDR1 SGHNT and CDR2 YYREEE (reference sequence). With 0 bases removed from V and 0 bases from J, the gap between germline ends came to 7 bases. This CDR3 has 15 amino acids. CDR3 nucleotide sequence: TGTGCCAGCAGCTTGGAGTCGAGCTCCTACAATGAGCAGTTCTTC. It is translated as CASSLESSSYNEQFF.

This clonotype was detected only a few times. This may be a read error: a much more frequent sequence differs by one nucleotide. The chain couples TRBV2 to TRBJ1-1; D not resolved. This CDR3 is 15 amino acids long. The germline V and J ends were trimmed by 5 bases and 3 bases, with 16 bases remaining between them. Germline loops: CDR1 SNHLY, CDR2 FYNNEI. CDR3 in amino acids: CASSPELGRDTEAFF. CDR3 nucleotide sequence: TGTGCCAGCAGTCCCGAGCTCGGACGGGACACTGAAGCTTTCTTT.

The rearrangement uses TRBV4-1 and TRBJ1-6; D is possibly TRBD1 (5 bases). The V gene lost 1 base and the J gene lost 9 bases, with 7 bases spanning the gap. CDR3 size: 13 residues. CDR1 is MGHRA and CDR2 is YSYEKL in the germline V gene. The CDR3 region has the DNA TGCGCCAGCAGCCAAGGACAGTTTTCACCCCTCCACTTT. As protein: CASSQGQFSPLHF.

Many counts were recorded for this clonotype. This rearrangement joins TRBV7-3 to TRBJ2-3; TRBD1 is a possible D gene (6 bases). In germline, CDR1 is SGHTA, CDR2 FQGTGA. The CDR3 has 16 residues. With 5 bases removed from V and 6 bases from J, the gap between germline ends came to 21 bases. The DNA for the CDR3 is TGTGCCAGCAGCGAGGGCCTGCAGGGGCAGGGGGATACGCAGTATTTT. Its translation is CASSEGLQGQGDTQYF.

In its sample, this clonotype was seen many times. Here the CDR3 reads CASAEGVPTYEQYF. CDR3 nucleotides: TGTGCCAGTGCCGAGGGGGTGCCCACCTACGAGCAGTACTTC. V is TRBV2 and J is TRBJ2-7, with D perhaps matching TRBD1 (6 bases). The CDR3 totals 14 residues. In germline, CDR1 is SNHLY, CDR2 FYNNEI. With 9 bases removed from V and 2 bases from J, the gap between germline ends came to 17 bases.

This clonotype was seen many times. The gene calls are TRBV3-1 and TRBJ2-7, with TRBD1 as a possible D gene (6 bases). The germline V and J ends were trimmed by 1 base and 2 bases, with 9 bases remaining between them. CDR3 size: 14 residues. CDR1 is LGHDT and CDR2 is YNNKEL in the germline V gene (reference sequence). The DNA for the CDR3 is TGTGCCAGCAGCCAAGGGGGGCCGGCCTACGAGCAGTACTTC. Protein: CASSQGGPAYEQYF.

The CDR3 is CASSIDRATGELFF. CDR3 nucleotides: TGTGCCAGTAGTATTGACAGGGCGACCGGGGAGCTGTTTTTT. The V call is TRBV19, the J call TRBJ2-2; TRBD1 matches 7 bases. This CDR3 has 14 residues. Germline V gene sequence: CDR1 LNHDA, CDR2 SQIVND (reference sequence). The ends lost 3 bases at V and 5 bases at J; junction bases unmatched: 3.

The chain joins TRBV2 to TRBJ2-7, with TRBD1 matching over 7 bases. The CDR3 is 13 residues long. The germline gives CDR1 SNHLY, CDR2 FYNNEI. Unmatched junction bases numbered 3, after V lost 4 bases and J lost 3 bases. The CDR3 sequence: CASSVHRGYEQYF. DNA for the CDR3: TGTGCCAGCAGTGTTCACAGGGGCTACGAGCAGTACTTC.

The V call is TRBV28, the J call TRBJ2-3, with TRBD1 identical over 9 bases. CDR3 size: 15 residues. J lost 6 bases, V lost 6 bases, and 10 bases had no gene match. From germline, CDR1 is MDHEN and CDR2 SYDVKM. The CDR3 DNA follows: TGTGCCAGCAGAGGAGGGGACAGGGAATTTGATACGCAGTATTTT. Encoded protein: CASRGGDREFDTQYF.

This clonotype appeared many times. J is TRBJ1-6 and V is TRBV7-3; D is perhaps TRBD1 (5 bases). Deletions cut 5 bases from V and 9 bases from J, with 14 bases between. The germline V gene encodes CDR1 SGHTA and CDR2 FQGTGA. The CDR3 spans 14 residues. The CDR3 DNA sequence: TGTGCCAGCAGCCTAGGGGCAGGGCCTTCACCCCTCCACTTT. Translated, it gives CASSLGAGPSPLHF.

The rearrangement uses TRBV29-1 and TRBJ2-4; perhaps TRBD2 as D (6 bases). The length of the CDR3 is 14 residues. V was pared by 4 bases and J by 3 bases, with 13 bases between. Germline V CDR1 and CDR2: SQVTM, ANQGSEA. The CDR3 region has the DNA TGCAGCGTTGTGGGGGGTCTTGACAAAAACATTCAGTACTTC. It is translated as CSVVGGLDKNIQYF.

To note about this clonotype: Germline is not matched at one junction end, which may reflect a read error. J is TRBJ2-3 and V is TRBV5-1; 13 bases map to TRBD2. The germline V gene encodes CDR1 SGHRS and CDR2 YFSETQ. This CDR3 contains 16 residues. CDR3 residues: CASRSGLAGRTDTRYF. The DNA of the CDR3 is TGCGCCAGCAGGTCGGGACTAGCGGGACGCACAGATACGCGGTATTTT. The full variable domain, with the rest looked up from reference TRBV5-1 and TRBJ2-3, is KAGVTQTPRYLIKTRGQQVTLSCSPISGHRSVSWYQQTPGQGLQFLFEYFSETQRNKGNFPGRFSGRQFSNSRSEMNVSTLELGDSALYLCASRSGLAGRTDTRYFGPGTRLTVL.

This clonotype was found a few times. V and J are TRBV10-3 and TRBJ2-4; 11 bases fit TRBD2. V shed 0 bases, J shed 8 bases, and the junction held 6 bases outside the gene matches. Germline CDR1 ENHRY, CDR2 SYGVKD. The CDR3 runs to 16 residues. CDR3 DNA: TGTGCCATCAGTGAGTCGATAGCGGGAGGGCGGGACATTCAGTACTTC. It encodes CAISESIAGGRDIQYF.

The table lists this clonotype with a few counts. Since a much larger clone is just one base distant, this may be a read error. CDR3: CSAEGYRGANTGGLFF. The CDR3 nucleotides read TGCAGTGCGGAGGGTTACCGGGGGGCGAACACCGGGGGGCTGTTTTTT. The chain employs TRBV20-1 and TRBJ2-2, with a weak D call TRBD2 (7 bases). The CDR3 length is 16 residues. Germline V gene data show CDR1 as DFQATT and CDR2 as SNEGSKA (reference sequence).

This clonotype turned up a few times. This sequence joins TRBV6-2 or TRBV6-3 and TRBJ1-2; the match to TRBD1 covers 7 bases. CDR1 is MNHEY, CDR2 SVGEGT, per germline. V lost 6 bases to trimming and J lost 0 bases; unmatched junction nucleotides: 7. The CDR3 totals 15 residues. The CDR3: CASRNPGTANYGYTF. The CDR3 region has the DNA TGTGCCAGCAGAAACCCCGGGACAGCTAACTATGGCTACACCTTC.

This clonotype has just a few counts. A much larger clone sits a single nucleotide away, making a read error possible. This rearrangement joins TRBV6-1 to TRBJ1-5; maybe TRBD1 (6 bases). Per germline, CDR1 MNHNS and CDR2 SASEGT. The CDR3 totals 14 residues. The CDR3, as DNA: TGTGCCAGCGAAGGGGGACGGCTCAATCTGCCCCAGCATTTT. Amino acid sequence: CASEGGRLNLPQHF.